Below are 26 T cell receptor beta chains sequenced from a single sample in a study of blood T cell repertoires in COVID-19. Sequenced by immunoSEQ multiplex PCR; TCRdb stores in-frame clones only, minus some. In the table there are tens of thousands of clones, over 75% of which are singletons. The sequenced sample was peripheral blood. Every receptor here comes from a human donor in a cohort sampled during active COVID-19.

CDR3 in amino acids: CASSLGFAGGTDTQYF. The CDR3 nucleotides are TGCGCCAGCAGCTTGGGATTCGCGGGAGGCACAGATACGCAGTATTTT. The genes are TRBV5-1 and TRBJ2-3, with 7 bases identical to TRBD2. Germline CDR1 and CDR2: SGHRS and YFSETQ. This CDR3 is 16 amino acids long. Trimming removed 0 bases from V and 1 base from J; junction bases left unmatched: 5. Complete variable domain (other parts from reference TRBV5-1 and TRBJ2-3): KAGVTQTPRYLIKTRGQQVTLSCSPISGHRSVSWYQQTPGQGLQFLFEYFSETQRNKGNFPGRFSGRQFSNSRSEMNVSTLELGDSALYLCASSLGFAGGTDTQYFGPGTRLTVL.

This chain connects TRBV28 to TRBJ2-1; possibly TRBD2 for D (6 bases). CDR3 length: 16 amino acids. The V and J ends lost 3 bases and 0 bases respectively, with 12 bases between them. Germline V gene sequence: CDR1 MDHEN, CDR2 SYDVKM. CDR3 sequence: CASSFLVGGSYNEQFF. Written as DNA, the CDR3 is TGTGCCAGCAGTTTTCTGGTGGGAGGCTCCTACAATGAGCAGTTCTTC.

CDR3 coding DNA: TGTGCCATCAGCCCCCACGTAGGGACTTGGGACAATGAGCAGTTCTTC. The encoded protein is CAISPHVGTWDNEQFF. This rearrangement joins TRBV10-3 to TRBJ2-1, with a weak D call TRBD2 (6 bases). Germline V gives CDR1 ENHRY, CDR2 SYGVKD. This CDR3 contains 16 residues. V was trimmed by 6 bases and J by 5 bases, leaving 20 bases between them.

The chain combines TRBV19 with TRBJ2-7, with 9 bases that match TRBD2. V lost 5 bases, J lost 3 bases, and 8 bases stayed unmatched. This CDR3 is 15 amino acids long. Germline CDR1 LNHDA, CDR2 SQIVND (reference sequence). CDR3 sequence reads: CASSPASGRNYEQYF. The CDR3 DNA is TGTGCCAGTAGTCCCGCCAGCGGGAGGAACTACGAGCAGTACTTC.

This clone came up many times. This chain uses TRBV6-4 with TRBJ2-2; 10 bases fit TRBD1. There are 15 residues in the CDR3. The germline V gene encodes CDR1 MRHNA and CDR2 SNTAGT. V lost 4 bases and J lost 3; bases outside the gene matches: 2. The CDR3 is CASSAGTGDTGELFF. CDR3 coding DNA: TGTGCCAGCAGTGCCGGGACAGGGGACACCGGGGAGCTGTTTTTT.

This chain uses TRBV7-8 with TRBJ2-6; 13 bases are a match to TRBD2. The V segment lost 4 bases and the J segment 1 base; nucleotides outside the gene matches: 4. CDR1 and CDR2 (germline): SGHVS, FQNEAQ. The CDR3 spans 18 residues. The CDR3: CASSSGLAGYSGANVLTF. The CDR3 DNA reads TGTGCCAGCAGCTCGGGACTAGCGGGATATTCTGGGGCCAACGTCCTGACTTTC.

The chain couples TRBV6-2 or TRBV6-3 to TRBJ1-2; D not resolved. This CDR3 has 17 amino acids. Germline values: CDR1 MNHEY, CDR2 SVGEGT. V lost 0 bases and J lost 5, with 19 bases in between. The CDR3 DNA sequence: TGTGCCAGCAGTTACTCGAAGGCCAGCGCTAAGGCATATGGCTACACCTTC. Amino acid sequence: CASSYSKASAKAYGYTF.

The chain has TRBV5-1 and TRBJ2-7, with 11 bases aligning to TRBD1. V lost 4 bases and J lost 5; bases outside the gene matches: 8. The germline CDR1 and CDR2 sequences are SGHRS and YFSETQ. CDR3 length: 15 residues. The CDR3 spells CASSKEDRGLDEQYF. The CDR3 coding sequence is TGCGCCAGCAGCAAAGAGGACAGGGGGCTCGACGAGCAGTACTTC.

The chain uses TRBV6-4 and TRBJ2-1, with D tentatively TRBD2 (5 bases). From germline, CDR1 is MRHNA and CDR2 SNTAGT. V was pared by 0 bases and J by 0 bases, with 9 bases between. This CDR3 spans 16 amino acids. The CDR3 here is CASSDSDSTSYNEQFF. The DNA of the CDR3 is TGTGCCAGCAGTGACTCGGACTCCACCTCCTACAATGAGCAGTTCTTC.

This clone was seen a few times. The chain carries TRBV30 and TRBJ2-7, with D perhaps TRBD2 (5 bases). Germline V CDR1 and CDR2: GTSNPN, SVGIG (reference sequence). V was trimmed by 2 bases and J by 6 bases, leaving 8 bases between them. This CDR3 spans 11 amino acids. CDR3 coding DNA: TGTGCCTGGAGTTTCGGAGGCGAGCAGTACTTC. It is translated as CAWSFGGEQYF.

The CDR3 bases are TGTGCCAGCTCACCGTCAGCGGGAGGGGCAGATACGCAGTATTTT. Translated: CASSPSAGGADTQYF. V usage is TRBV18 and J usage is TRBJ2-3, with 10 bases fitting TRBD2. V shed 3 bases, J shed 4 bases, and the junction held 4 bases outside the gene matches. The CDR3 sequence is 15 residues long. Germline values: CDR1 KGHSH, CDR2 LQKENI.

The chain combines TRBV28 with TRBJ2-1; 12 bases match TRBD1. The CDR3 runs to 15 residues. V gave up 5 bases and J gave up 9 bases; unmatched junction bases: 8. The V gene's germline CDR1 is MDHEN and CDR2 SYDVKM. The CDR3 sequence: CASSTRGQGAGEQFF. CDR3 coding DNA: TGTGCCAGCAGTACGCGGGGACAGGGGGCAGGTGAGCAGTTCTTC.

The V gene is TRBV15, the J gene TRBJ2-3; D perhaps matches TRBD1 (6 bases). Trimming stripped 3 bases from V and 2 bases from J, with 15 bases between. Germline values: CDR1 LNHNV, CDR2 YYDKDF (reference sequence). The length of the CDR3 is 16 residues. In DNA form, the CDR3 reads TGTGCCACCAGCAGTCGTCGGACAGACTACACAGATACGCAGTATTTT. Protein product: CATSSRRTDYTDTQYF.

This clone was seen just once. This chain joins TRBV28 and TRBJ2-1, with TRBD2 matching over 12 bases. The trim removed 6 bases at V and 8 bases at J, leaving 2 bases unmatched. This CDR3 has 13 amino acids. CDR1 is MDHEN, CDR2 SYDVKM, per germline. The CDR3: CASRTSGRYEQFF. The CDR3 DNA sequence: TGTGCCAGCAGGACTAGCGGGAGATATGAGCAGTTCTTC.

This clone has more than one count but fewer than ten. The gene calls are TRBV19 and TRBJ1-5; D not resolved. The CDR3 contains 14 residues. The germline V gene has CDR1 LNHDA and CDR2 SQIVND (reference sequence). The V gene lost 7 bases and the J gene lost 1 base, with 11 bases spanning the gap. CDR3 residues: CASTTDTSNQPQHF. The CDR3 DNA reads TGTGCCAGTACCACAGACACAAGCAATCAGCCCCAGCATTTT.

J is TRBJ2-7 and V is TRBV10-3; TRBD1 matches 10 bases. V shed 6 bases and J 7 bases; nucleotides not matched to a gene: 6. Germline CDR1 ENHRY, CDR2 SYGVKD. This CDR3 has 13 residues. CDR3 nucleotides: TGTGCCATCAGCGGGACAGGGGAAGAAGAGCAGTACTTC. It codes for CAISGTGEEEQYF.

The chain couples TRBV27 to TRBJ1-2; D remains unclear. This CDR3 has 13 amino acids. CDR1 is MNHEY and CDR2 is SMNVEV in the germline V gene (reference sequence). V lost 3 bases and J 0 bases, leaving 5 bases between the germline ends. CDR3 loop: CASSFGANYGYTF. The CDR3 nucleotides read TGTGCCAGCAGTTTCGGAGCTAACTATGGCTACACCTTC.

Here the CDR3 reads CASSYASGVGNEQFF. CDR3 DNA sequence: TGTGCCAGCAGTTATGCTAGCGGGGTCGGAAATGAGCAGTTCTTC. V and J are TRBV6-2 or TRBV6-3 and TRBJ2-1, with 9 bases lining up with TRBD2. J lost 7 bases, V lost 3 bases, and 7 bases had no gene match. Germline values: CDR1 MNHEY, CDR2 SVGEGT. CDR3 size: 15 residues.

This chain links TRBV27 with TRBJ2-5; 11 bases are a match to TRBD2. This CDR3 has 19 residues. Germline V gene sequence: CDR1 MNHEY, CDR2 SMNVEV (reference sequence). With V trimmed by 5 bases and J by 7 bases, 21 bases remained unmatched. The CDR3 here is CASSPLAGGRFSSRGTQYF. As DNA, the CDR3 is TGTGCCAGCAGTCCCTTAGCGGGAGGGAGATTCTCCAGTCGCGGGACCCAGTACTTC.

This chain links TRBV20-1 with TRBJ2-7; 7 bases are shared with TRBD1. The ends lost 7 bases at V and 4 bases at J; junction bases unmatched: 4. Germline CDR1 and CDR2: DFQATT and SNEGSKA (reference sequence). The CDR3 extends over 11 amino acids. This CDR3 is CSVGQAYEQYF. The CDR3 DNA sequence: TGCAGTGTTGGACAGGCTTACGAGCAGTACTTC.

This chain connects TRBV19 to TRBJ2-7; D perhaps matches TRBD2 (7 bases). V lost 3 bases and J lost 7, with 13 bases in between. There are 13 residues in the CDR3. Germline V gene data show CDR1 as LNHDA and CDR2 as SQIVND (reference sequence). The CDR3 nucleotides are TGTGCCAGTAGTATGGGGGGGGCCGGAGAGCAGTACTTC. This gives the protein CASSMGGAGEQYF.

V usage is TRBV30 and J usage is TRBJ2-5; TRBD2 agrees at 7 bases. The germline CDR1 and CDR2 sequences are GTSNPN and SVGIG (reference sequence). This CDR3 comprises 14 residues. Unmatched junction bases numbered 2, after V lost 0 bases and J lost 1 base. The CDR3 sequence is CAWSVGGSQETQYF. In nucleotides, the CDR3 is TGTGCCTGGAGTGTTGGCGGGAGCCAAGAGACCCAGTACTTC.

This sequence joins TRBV29-1 and TRBJ2-6; D unclear. The CDR3 contains 13 residues. V gave up 6 bases and J gave up 2 bases, with 8 bases separating them. CDR1 is SQVTM and CDR2 is ANQGSEA in the germline V gene. The CDR3 reads CSVKTPGANVLTF. CDR3 nucleotides: TGCAGCGTCAAAACACCTGGGGCCAACGTCCTGACTTTC. The variable domain in full, completed from reference TRBV29-1 and TRBJ2-6, reads SAVISQKPSRDICQRGTSLTIQCQVDSQVTMMFWYRQQPGQSLTLIATANQGSEATYESGFVIDKFPISRPNLTFSTLTVSNMSPEDSSIYLCSVKTPGANVLTFGAGSRLTVL.

The V and J genes are TRBV10-2 and TRBJ2-5, with 7 bases matching TRBD2. Germline V lookup: CDR1 WSHSY, CDR2 SAAADI. Trimming took 4 bases from V and 2 from J; bases not matched to a gene: 4. This CDR3 spans 14 amino acids. In DNA, the CDR3 is TGCGCCAGCAGTGCAGCGGGGCTTCAAGAGACCCAGTACTTC. Its protein is CASSAAGLQETQYF.

The chain carries TRBV23-1 and TRBJ1-2; D unresolved. TRBV23-1 is an ORF, and what it does is uncertain. CDR3 length: 14 residues. V was shortened by 0 bases and J by 8 bases, with 13 bases between the two germline ends. The CDR3 bases are TGCGCCAGCAGTCAATCCCCCCCTCCGGGGGGCTACACCTTC. It is translated as CASSQSPPPGGYTF.

The V and J genes are TRBV20-1 and TRBJ2-1, with 8 bases lining up with TRBD2. The junction had 15 bases not matched to a gene; V was cut back by 3 bases and J by 2 bases. The CDR3 has 18 amino acids. The germline gives CDR1 DFQATT, CDR2 SNEGSKA (reference sequence). CDR3 region: CSASSGLVGHGTYNEQFF. The CDR3 DNA follows: TGCAGTGCTAGTTCGGGACTAGTCGGACATGGTACCTACAATGAGCAGTTCTTC.